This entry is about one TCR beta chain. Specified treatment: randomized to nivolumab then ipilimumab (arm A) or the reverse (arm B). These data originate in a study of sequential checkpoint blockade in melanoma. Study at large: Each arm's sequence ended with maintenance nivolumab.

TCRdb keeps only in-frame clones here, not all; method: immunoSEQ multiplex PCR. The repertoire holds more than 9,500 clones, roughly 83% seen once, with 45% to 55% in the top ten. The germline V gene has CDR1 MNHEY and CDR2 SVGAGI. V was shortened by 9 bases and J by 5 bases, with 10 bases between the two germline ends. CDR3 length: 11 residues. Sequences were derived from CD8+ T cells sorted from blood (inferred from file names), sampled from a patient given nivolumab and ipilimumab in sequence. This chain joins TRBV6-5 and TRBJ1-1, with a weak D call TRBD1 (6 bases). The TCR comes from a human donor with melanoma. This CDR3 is CASSRGTEAFF. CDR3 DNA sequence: TGTGCCAGTAGCAGGGGAACTGAAGCTTTCTTT.